This T cell receptor beta chain emerged from a study of blood T cell repertoires in COVID-19. The repertoire was sequenced with immunoSEQ multiplex PCR; TCRdb's copy has only in-frame clones and lacks some. The sample has tens of thousands of clones; 75% to 85% are singletons. The CDR3 is made up of 15 amino acids. V shed 0 bases and J shed 1 base, with 5 bases lying between them. The germline CDR1 and CDR2 sequences are SGDLS and YYNGEE. The specimen was peripheral blood. V usage is TRBV9 and J usage is TRBJ2-6; D remains unclear. The clonotype was recovered from a human donor in a cohort sampled during active COVID-19. CDR3 nucleotide sequence: TGTGCCAGCAGCGTAGACAAGTCTGGGGCCAACGTCCTGACTTTC. Its translation is CASSVDKSGANVLTF.